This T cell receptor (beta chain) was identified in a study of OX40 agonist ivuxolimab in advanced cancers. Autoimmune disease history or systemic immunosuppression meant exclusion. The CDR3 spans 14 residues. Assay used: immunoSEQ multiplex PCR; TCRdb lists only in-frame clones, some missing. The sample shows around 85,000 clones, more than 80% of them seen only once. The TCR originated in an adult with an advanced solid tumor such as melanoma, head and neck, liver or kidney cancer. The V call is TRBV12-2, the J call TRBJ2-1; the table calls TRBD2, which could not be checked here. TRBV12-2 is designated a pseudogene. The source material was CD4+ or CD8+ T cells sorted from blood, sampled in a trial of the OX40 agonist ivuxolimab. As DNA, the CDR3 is TGTGCAAGTCGCTTCGGCGGGAGTACAGATGAGCAGTTCTTC. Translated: CASRFGGSTDEQFF.